This T cell receptor beta chain was sequenced for a study of T cells in narcolepsy. A word on this clone: The target antigen is unknown.

Study-wide findings and caveats: No autoreactive T cell clone sequences appeared in some memory CD4+ repertoires. Autoreactive clonotypes reportedly recurred in blood of same and different patients, not controls.

The V and J ends lost 5 bases and 5 bases, in that order; junction bases with no gene match: 7. In germline, CDR1 is SSHAT, CDR2 FNYEAQ (reference sequence). The CDR3 runs 15 residues. The table came from immunoSEQ multiplex PCR; TCRdb's copy has only in-frame clones and leaves some out. Of about 35,000 clones listed, approximately 77% are singletons. Sequenced sample: memory (CD45RA-) CD4+ T cells from blood. V and J are TRBV7-7 and TRBJ2-2; TRBD1 aligns across 8 bases. The receptor's source is a human donor in good health. This chain's CDR3 is CASSTGQAETGELFF. CDR3 sequence (DNA): TGTGCCAGCAGCACGGGACAGGCCGAGACCGGGGAGCTGTTTTTT.